These T cell receptor beta chains were read from a single sample in a study of T-cell reconstitution after alpha-beta-depleted transplantation in children. TCRdb used MiXCR to reprocess the PCR reads, holding one entry per CDR3 protein. The data show about 980,000 distinct CDR3 sequences, roughly 31% seen once. The specimen comprised PBMCs, mostly from graft donor cells, sampled 360 days after TCRalphabeta/CD19-depleted stem cell transplant. The receptors derive from a boy under two years old who had a stem cell transplant for SCID, so the T cells may come from the graft donor. CDR3s include the opening cysteine and the closing phenylalanine or tryptophan. Each record gives: CDR3 DNA, CDR3 protein, V gene, D gene, clone size, J gene. A D gene is named only where the DNA matches it firmly. Clone size, where shown, is once, few, many, or a class for clones that have expanded.

CDR3nt: TGTGCCAGCAGTTTCGCGTGGGGGGGCACTGAAGCTTTCTTT
CDR3aa: CASSFAWGGTEAFF
v_gene: TRBV27
d_gene: .
abundance: few
j_gene: TRBJ1-1

CDR3nt: TGTGCCAGCAAGCAGGGCGAAACTGAAGCTTTCTTT
CDR3aa: CASKQGETEAFF
v_gene: TRBV6-6
d_gene: .
abundance: many
j_gene: TRBJ1-1

CDR3nt: TGCAGCGCCCGAAAGGGGATGGAGACCCAGTACTTC
CDR3aa: CSARKGMETQYF
v_gene: TRBV29-1
d_gene: .
abundance: few
j_gene: TRBJ2-5

CDR3nt: TGCGCCAGCAGCTTGGAGCCAGGGGAGATCTACGAGCAGTACTTC
CDR3aa: CASSLEPGEIYEQYF
v_gene: TRBV5-1
d_gene: .
abundance: .
j_gene: TRBJ2-7

CDR3nt: TGTGCCAGCAGCCTTAAGCCGGGACAGGCCAGAGAAGCTTTCTTT
CDR3aa: CASSLKPGQAREAFF
v_gene: TRBV3-1
d_gene: TRBD1
abundance: .
j_gene: TRBJ1-1

CDR3nt: TGCGCCAGCAGCTCGGGGTCTAGCGGGGGAAAAGAGACCCAGTACTTC
CDR3aa: CASSSGSSGGKETQYF
v_gene: TRBV5-1
d_gene: TRBD2
abundance: .
j_gene: TRBJ2-5

CDR3nt: TGCGCCAGCAGCCCAGGGGATCTACAAGAGACCCAGTACTTC
CDR3aa: CASSPGDLQETQYF
v_gene: TRBV5-1
d_gene: .
abundance: .
j_gene: TRBJ2-5

CDR3nt: TGCAGTGCTATCCTAGGGACAGGGCCCTACGAGCAGTACTTC
CDR3aa: CSAILGTGPYEQYF
v_gene: TRBV20-1
d_gene: TRBD1
abundance: few
j_gene: TRBJ2-7

CDR3nt: TGCGCCAGCAGCCCCTACTTTCCTATAATGTTCTACGAGCAGTACTTC
CDR3aa: CASSPYFPIMFYEQYF
v_gene: TRBV4-1
d_gene: .
abundance: few
j_gene: TRBJ2-7

CDR3nt: TGTGCCAGCAGCGGGGGGGCCTACAATGAGCAGTTCTTC
CDR3aa: CASSGGAYNEQFF
v_gene: TRBV5-1
d_gene: TRBD2
abundance: many
j_gene: TRBJ2-1

CDR3nt: TGTGCCAGCAGTTCGCCTAGCGGGGGGCCCTACGAGCAGTACTTC
CDR3aa: CASSSPSGGPYEQYF
v_gene: TRBV12-3/TRBV12-4
d_gene: TRBD2
abundance: .
j_gene: TRBJ2-7

CDR3nt: TGCAGTGCTGAGGGGACTACACAAGAGACCCAGTACTTC
CDR3aa: CSAEGTTQETQYF
v_gene: TRBV20-1
d_gene: TRBD2
abundance: few
j_gene: TRBJ2-5